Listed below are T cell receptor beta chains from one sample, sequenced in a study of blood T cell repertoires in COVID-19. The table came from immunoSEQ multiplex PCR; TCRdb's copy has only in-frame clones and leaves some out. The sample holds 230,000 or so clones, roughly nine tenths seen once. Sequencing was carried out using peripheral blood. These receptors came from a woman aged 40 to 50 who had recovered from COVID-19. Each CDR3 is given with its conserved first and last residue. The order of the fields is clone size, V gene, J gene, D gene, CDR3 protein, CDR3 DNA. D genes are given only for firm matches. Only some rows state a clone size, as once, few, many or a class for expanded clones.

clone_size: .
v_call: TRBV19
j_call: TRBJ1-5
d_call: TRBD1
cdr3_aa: CASTIGTVSNQPQHF
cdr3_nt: TGTGCCAGTACCATCGGGACAGTTTCCAATCAGCCCCAGCATTTT

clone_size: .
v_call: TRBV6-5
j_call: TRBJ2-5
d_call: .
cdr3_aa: CASSVDRETQYF
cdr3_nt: TGTGCCAGCAGCGTGGACAGAGAGACCCAGTACTTC

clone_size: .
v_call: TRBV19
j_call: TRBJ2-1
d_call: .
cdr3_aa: CASRYPGYNEQFF
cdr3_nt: TGTGCCAGTAGATACCCAGGGTACAATGAGCAGTTCTTC

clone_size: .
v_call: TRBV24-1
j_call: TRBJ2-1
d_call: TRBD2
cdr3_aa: CATSDPGGPGYEQFF
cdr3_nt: TGTGCCACCAGTGATCCGGGAGGACCCGGGTATGAGCAGTTCTTC

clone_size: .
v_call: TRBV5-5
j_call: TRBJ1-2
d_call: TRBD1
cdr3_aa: CASSQGTGGGSGYTF
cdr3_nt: TGTGCCAGCAGCCAAGGGACAGGGGGTGGATCTGGCTACACCTTC

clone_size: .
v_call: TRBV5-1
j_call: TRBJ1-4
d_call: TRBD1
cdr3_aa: CASSLMGQATNEKLFF
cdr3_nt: TGCGCCAGCAGCTTGATGGGACAGGCAACTAATGAAAAACTGTTTTTT

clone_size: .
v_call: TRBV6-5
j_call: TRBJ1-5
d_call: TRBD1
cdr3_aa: CATRQGVGQPQHF
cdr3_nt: TGTGCCACCCGACAGGGGGTAGGACAGCCCCAGCATTTT

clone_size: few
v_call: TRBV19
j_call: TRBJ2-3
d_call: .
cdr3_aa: CASSIGQSSTDTQYF
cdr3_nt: TGTGCCAGTAGTATTGGACAGTCTAGCACAGATACGCAGTATTTT

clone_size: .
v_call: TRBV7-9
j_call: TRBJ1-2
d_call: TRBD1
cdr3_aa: CASSSSDRFYGYTF
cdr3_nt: TGTGCCAGCAGCTCGTCGGACAGGTTCTATGGCTACACCTTC

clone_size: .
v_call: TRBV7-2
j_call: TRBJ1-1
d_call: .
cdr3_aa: CASSIRGGTEAFF
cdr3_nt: TGTGCCAGCTCAATACGGGGAGGCACTGAAGCTTTCTTT

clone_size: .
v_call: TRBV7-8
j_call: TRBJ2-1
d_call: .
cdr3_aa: CASSLDHRQGEFF
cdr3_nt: TGTGCCAGCAGCTTAGACCATCGACAAGGGGAATTCTTC

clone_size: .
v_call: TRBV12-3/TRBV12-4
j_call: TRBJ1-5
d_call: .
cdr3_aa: CASSLGRGQPQHF
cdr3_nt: TGTGCCAGCAGTTTAGGCCGGGGACAGCCCCAGCATTTT

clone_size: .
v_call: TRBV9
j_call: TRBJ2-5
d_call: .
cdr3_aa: CASSGTARVTQYF
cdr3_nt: TGTGCCAGCAGCGGGACAGCCCGAGTGACCCAGTACTTC

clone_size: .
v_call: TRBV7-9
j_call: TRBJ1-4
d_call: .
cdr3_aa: CASSLVGGGEKLFF
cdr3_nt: TGTGCCAGCAGCTTAGTCGGCGGAGGAGAAAAACTGTTTTTT

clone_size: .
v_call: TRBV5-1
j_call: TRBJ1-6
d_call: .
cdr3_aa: CASSLRFSYNSPLHF
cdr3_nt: TGCGCCAGCAGCTTGCGGTTCTCTTATAATTCACCCCTCCACTTT

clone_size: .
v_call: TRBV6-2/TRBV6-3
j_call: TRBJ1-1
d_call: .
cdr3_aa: CASSAVTMNTEAFF
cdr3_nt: TGTGCCAGCAGTGCGGTAACCATGAACACTGAAGCTTTCTTT

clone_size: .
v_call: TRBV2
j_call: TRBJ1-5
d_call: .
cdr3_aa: CASSVRQFQPQHF
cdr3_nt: TGTGCCAGCAGTGTTAGACAGTTCCAGCCCCAGCATTTT